The 13 T cell receptor beta chains below come from one sample, sequenced in a study of shared clonotypes between healthy human individuals (dated by TCRdb to 2019 to 2021). Library prep was done by the immunoSEQ multiplex PCR assay. The immuneACCESS repertoire file appears here via TCRdb, limited to in-frame rearrangements. These files lack a portion of the clones; in checked studies, under half of the deficit traces to unresolved V genes, and the cause of the others is not known. Here the sample has some 2 million clones; roughly 95% occur a single time. The ten largest make up 0.13% of the sample. The material sequenced was naive CD4+ T cells sorted from blood. The cell subset or site label for this specimen denotes: CD45RA+ positively selected. The receptors were sampled from a man aged 18 to 29 in good health.

This clone was seen just once. The chain carries TRBV7-2 and TRBJ1-2; possible D gene TRBD1, 5 bases. V was clipped by 0 bases and J by 0 bases, with 17 bases between them. The CDR3 runs to 18 residues. The V gene's germline CDR1 is SGHTA and CDR2 FQGNSA. CDR3 in amino acids: CASSLARGLRVSNYGYTF. CDR3 sequence (DNA): TGTGCCAGCAGCTTAGCGCGGGGACTTCGGGTCTCTAACTATGGCTACACCTTC.

The chain carries TRBV5-4 and TRBJ1-2; TRBD1 might be the D (6 bases). Trimming took 2 bases from V and 4 from J, leaving 12 bases between them. The CDR3 is made up of 14 amino acids. Per the germline V gene, CDR1 is SGHNT and CDR2 is YYREEE (reference sequence). The CDR3 here is CASSFLGGPYGYTF. Here the CDR3 DNA reads TGTGCCAGCAGCTTCTTAGGGGGTCCCTATGGCTACACCTTC.

J is TRBJ1-3 and V is TRBV21-1. TRBV21-1 is noted as a pseudogene. The CDR3 covers 14 residues. Here the CDR3 reads CASSKRNSGNTIYF. For the CDR3, the DNA is TGTGCCAGCAGCAAACGAAATTCTGGAAACACCATATATTTT.

The gene calls are TRBV28 and TRBJ1-6, with TRBD1 matching over 10 bases. The CDR3 spans 17 residues. Trimming at V came to 5 bases and at J to 2 bases, leaving 6 bases not matched to a gene. Germline V gives CDR1 MDHEN, CDR2 SYDVKM. CDR3 residues: CASSPPGTGAYNSPLHF. Written as DNA, the CDR3 is TGTGCCAGCAGTCCACCCGGGACAGGGGCCTATAATTCACCCCTCCACTTT.

This chain connects TRBV11-2 to TRBJ2-5, with 11 bases aligning to TRBD1. This CDR3 contains 16 residues. Germline V gives CDR1 SGHAT, CDR2 FQNNGV. V was clipped by 3 bases and J by 6 bases; unmatched bases: 9. CDR3 bases: TGTGCCAGCAGCTTCGAGGCCGGGACAGGGGGGAAGACCCAGTACTTC. Translated, it gives CASSFEAGTGGKTQYF.

This clone was seen only a few times. This chain uses TRBV5-5 with TRBJ2-5; maybe TRBD1 (6 bases). The end of the DNA is better explained by TRBJ2-7, so the J call may be wrong. Germline CDR1 is SGHKS and CDR2 is YYEKEE (reference sequence). This CDR3 is built from 13 residues. Here the CDR3 reads CASRKTGSYEQYF. CDR3 in DNA: TGTGCCAGCCGAAAGACAGGCTCCTACGAGCAGTACTTC.

CDR3 region: CASSSSPPGGNTIYF. As DNA, the CDR3 is TGTGCCAGCAGCTCGTCCCCGCCTGGGGGAAACACCATATATTTT. The V and J genes are TRBV11-2 and TRBJ1-3; D uncertain. Germline CDR1 and CDR2: SGHAT and FQNNGV. With 4 bases removed from V and 4 bases from J, the gap between germline ends came to 14 bases. This CDR3 is 15 amino acids long.

In regard to this clone: This specimen includes other DNA sequences encoding the same CDR3. The V call is TRBV11-2, the J call TRBJ1-6, with a tentative D call TRBD1 (6 bases). Deletions cut 3 bases from V and 10 bases from J, with 13 bases between. Germline V gene lookup returns CDR1 SGHAT and CDR2 FQNNGV. The CDR3 sequence is 14 residues long. The CDR3 DNA is TGTGCCAGCAGCTTCGGTCAGGGGAACTCACCCCTCCACTTT. Amino acids: CASSFGQGNSPLHF.

The chain is built from TRBV5-4 and TRBJ2-3; 9 bases fit TRBD2. The CDR3 runs to 15 residues. Germline trimming cut 4 bases from V and 2 bases from J; bases unmatched to any gene: 5. Germline CDR1 and CDR2: SGHNT and YYREEE (reference sequence). CDR3 amino acids: CASSPSGTSTDTQYF. The CDR3 coding sequence is TGTGCCAGCAGCCCTAGCGGGACCTCCACAGATACGCAGTATTTT.

The chain employs TRBV5-4 and TRBJ2-7, with D perhaps TRBD1 or TRBD2 (5 bases each). The ends were cut back, 7 bases at V and 2 bases at J, with 16 bases in the middle. Looked up from germline, CDR1 is SGHNT and CDR2 is YYREEE (reference sequence). The CDR3 runs to 14 residues. The CDR3 DNA is TGTGCCAGCTTAGACCGGGACGGGACCTACGAGCAGTACTTC. Residues: CASLDRDGTYEQYF.

The J gene is TRBJ2-7, the V gene TRBV9, with 10 positions matching TRBD2. With 0 bases clipped from V and 6 bases from J, the junction kept 6 bases outside the gene matches. Germline V gene data show CDR1 as SGDLS and CDR2 as YYNGEE. This CDR3 is built from 15 residues. The CDR3 DNA is TGTGCCAGCAGCGTAGAGGCTAGCGGGAGTTCCGAGCAGTACTTC. Encoded protein: CASSVEASGSSEQYF.

The chain links TRBV5-1 to TRBJ1-1; TRBD1 aligns across 8 bases. This CDR3 contains 15 residues. CDR1 SGHRS and CDR2 YFSETQ come from the germline V gene. Trimming removed 3 bases from V and 5 bases from J; junction bases left unmatched: 9. CDR3 in DNA: TGCGCCAGCAGCTCCTTGACAGGGGATCGAACTGAAGCTTTCTTT. Translated, it gives CASSSLTGDRTEAFF. The complete variable domain, with remaining parts taken from reference TRBV5-1 and TRBJ1-1, reads KAGVTQTPRYLIKTRGQQVTLSCSPISGHRSVSWYQQTPGQGLQFLFEYFSETQRNKGNFPGRFSGRQFSNSRSEMNVSTLELGDSALYLCASSSLTGDRTEAFFGQGTRLTVV.

The CDR3 loop reads CAISELPGLAGRTHEQFF. CDR3 coding DNA: TGTGCCATCAGTGAGTTACCCGGACTAGCGGGACGAACCCATGAGCAGTTCTTC. The chain combines TRBV10-3 with TRBJ2-1; 12 nucleotides agree with TRBD2. The CDR3 is made up of 18 amino acids. V shed 1 base and J 8 bases; nucleotides not matched to a gene: 12. Looked up from germline, CDR1 is ENHRY and CDR2 is SYGVKD.